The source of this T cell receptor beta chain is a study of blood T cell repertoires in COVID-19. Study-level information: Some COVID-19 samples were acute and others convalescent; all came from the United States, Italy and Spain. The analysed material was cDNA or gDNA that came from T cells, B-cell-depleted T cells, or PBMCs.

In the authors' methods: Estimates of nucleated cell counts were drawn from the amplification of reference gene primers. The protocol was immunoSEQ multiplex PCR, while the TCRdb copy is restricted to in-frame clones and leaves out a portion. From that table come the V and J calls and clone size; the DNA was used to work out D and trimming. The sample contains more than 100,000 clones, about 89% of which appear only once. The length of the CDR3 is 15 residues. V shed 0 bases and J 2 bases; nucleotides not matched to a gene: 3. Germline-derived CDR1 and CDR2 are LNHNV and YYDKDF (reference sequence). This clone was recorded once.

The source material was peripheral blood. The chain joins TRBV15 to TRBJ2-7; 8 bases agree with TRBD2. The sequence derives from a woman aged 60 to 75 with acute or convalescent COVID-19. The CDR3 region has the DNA TGTGCCACCAGCAGAGAGGCGGGAGGTACCTACGAGCAGTACTTC. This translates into CATSREAGGTYEQYF. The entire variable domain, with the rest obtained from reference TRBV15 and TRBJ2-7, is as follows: DAMVIQNPRYQVTQFGKPVTLSCSQTLNHNVMYWYQQKSSQAPKLLFHYYDKDFNNEADTPDNFQSRRPNTSFCFLDIRSPGLGDTAMYLCATSREAGGTYEQYFGPGTRLTVT.